Listed here are 22 T cell receptor beta chains from one sample, sequenced in a study of cytomegalovirus exposure and HLA in healthy donors. In the PCR, 60 Vbeta and 13 Jbeta primers were used. Generated by immunoSEQ multiplex PCR, the TCRdb table keeps only in-frame clones and is missing some. The sample data list roughly 50,000 clones. Input material: PBMCs. The receptors were sampled from a man in his forties in good health and CMV-seropositive.

CDR3 sequence reads: CASSLDERGLGNEQFF. The CDR3 DNA reads TGTGCCAGCAGCTTAGACGAGCGGGGTCTTGGGAATGAGCAGTTCTTC. The chain uses TRBV7-2 and TRBJ2-1, with TRBD2 matching over 7 bases. The CDR3 totals 16 residues. V gave up 1 base and J gave up 7 bases; unmatched junction bases: 10. Germline assignment: CDR1 SGHTA and CDR2 FQGNSA.

V is TRBV29-1 and J is TRBJ2-7, with 7 bases lining up with TRBD1. From germline, CDR1 is SQVTM and CDR2 ANQGSEA. Trimming removed 5 bases from V and 0 bases from J; junction bases left unmatched: 4. This CDR3 comprises 13 residues. The CDR3 DNA follows: TGCAGCGTTTTGACAGGGATCTCCTACGAGCAGTACTTC. This encodes CSVLTGISYEQYF.

The J gene is TRBJ1-5, the V gene TRBV6-5, with 9 positions matching TRBD1. Germline-derived CDR1 and CDR2 are MNHEY and SVGAGI. The CDR3 consists of 15 residues. The junction had 4 bases not matched to a gene; V was cut back by 0 bases and J by 7 bases. The CDR3 here is CASSYSGQGGQPQHF. The CDR3 coding sequence is TGTGCCAGCAGTTACTCGGGACAGGGCGGCCAGCCCCAGCATTTT.

The chain carries TRBV29-1 and TRBJ2-7; TRBD1 matches 11 bases. The CDR3 loop spans 15 amino acids. V shed 6 bases and J 3 bases; nucleotides not matched to a gene: 10. Germline V gives CDR1 SQVTM, CDR2 ANQGSEA. The CDR3 nucleotides read TGCAGCGTAGACCGAGGACAGGGGGCAAACTACGAGCAGTACTTC. This codes for CSVDRGQGANYEQYF.

The CDR3 here is CASRFGTEAFF. CDR3 nucleotide sequence: TGTGCCAGCAGGTTTGGTACTGAAGCTTTCTTT. The chain is built from TRBV19 and TRBJ1-1; no firm D call. The length of the CDR3 is 11 residues. Trimming stripped 9 bases from V and 5 bases from J, with 10 bases between. Germline V gene sequence: CDR1 LNHDA, CDR2 SQIVND (reference sequence).

The gene calls are TRBV7-9 and TRBJ1-2, with 7 bases identical to TRBD1. The germline V gene has CDR1 SEHNR and CDR2 FQNEAQ (reference sequence). Trimming at V came to 2 bases and at J to 6 bases, leaving 6 bases not matched to a gene. CDR3 size: 14 residues. CDR3 in DNA: TGTGCCAGCAGCTTAAGAGGGGGGACAGATGGCTACACCTTC. Translation gives CASSLRGGTDGYTF.

The chain combines TRBV28 with TRBJ2-7, with 7 bases fitting TRBD2. CDR3 length: 14 amino acids. Trimming cost V 4 bases and J 3 bases; bases outside gene matches: 6. The germline V gene has CDR1 MDHEN and CDR2 SYDVKM. The CDR3 DNA sequence: TGTGCCAGCAGTTCCGGGACTACGGTCTACGAGCAGTACTTC. Protein sequence: CASSSGTTVYEQYF.

The chain uses TRBV19 and TRBJ2-2; D is perhaps TRBD1 (6 bases). V was pared by 4 bases and J by 4 bases, with 10 bases between. The V gene's germline CDR1 is LNHDA and CDR2 SQIVND (reference sequence). The CDR3 extends over 14 amino acids. CDR3 loop: CASSRQGTTGELFF. CDR3 in DNA: TGTGCCAGTAGTAGGCAGGGGACCACCGGGGAGCTGTTTTTT.

The rearrangement joins TRBV6-4 to TRBJ2-2, with a tentative D call TRBD2 (5 bases). Germline loops: CDR1 MRHNA, CDR2 SNTAGT. The length of the CDR3 is 15 residues. V was clipped by 7 bases and J by 3 bases, with 15 bases between them. The CDR3 sequence: CASKETEGDTGELFF. CDR3 nucleotides: TGTGCCAGCAAGGAGACCGAGGGCGACACCGGGGAGCTGTTTTTT.

This rearrangement joins TRBV27 to TRBJ1-1, with 7 positions matching TRBD1. The CDR3 has 12 amino acids. V trimming: 5 bases; J trimming: 7 bases; junction bases outside the gene matches: 4. CDR1 is MNHEY and CDR2 is SMNVEV in the germline V gene (reference sequence). DNA of the CDR3: TGTGCCAGCAGTCCAAACAGGGGTGAAGCTTTCTTT. This translates into CASSPNRGEAFF.

J is TRBJ2-2 and V is TRBV7-2, with D hard to call. The CDR3 totals 12 residues. Trimming stripped 3 bases from V and 9 bases from J, with 8 bases between. Germline V gene lookup returns CDR1 SGHTA and CDR2 FQGNSA. The CDR3 loop reads CASSFYVRELFF. The DNA of the CDR3 is TGTGCCAGCAGCTTCTATGTAAGGGAGCTGTTTTTT. Looking up the rest from reference TRBV7-2 and TRBJ2-2 gives the full variable domain: GAGVSQSPSNKVTEKGKDVELRCDPISGHTALYWYRQSLGQGLEFLIYFQGNSAPDKSGLPSDRFSAERTGGSVSTLTIQRTQQEDSAVYLCASSFYVRELFFGEGSRLTVL.

In nucleotides, the CDR3 is TGTGCCAGCGGGGCGCACATGGGCACTGAAGCTTTCTTT. The encoded protein is CASGAHMGTEAFF. V usage is TRBV7-2 and J usage is TRBJ1-1, with D perhaps TRBD1 (5 bases). The CDR3 totals 13 residues. The V end was cut by 8 bases, the J end by 4 bases, with 14 bases between. Germline assignment: CDR1 SGHTA and CDR2 FQGNSA.

This chain links TRBV29-1 with TRBJ2-4; TRBD2 matches at 8 bases. The CDR3 extends over 11 amino acids. Germline CDR1 and CDR2: SQVTM and ANQGSEA. After removal of 5 bases from V and 8 bases from J, the junction contained 2 bases not matched to a gene. The CDR3 reads CSVPGGDIQYF. Written as DNA, the CDR3 is TGCAGCGTTCCGGGGGGGGACATTCAGTACTTC.

V gene TRBV5-6 combines with J gene TRBJ1-5; D possibly corresponds to TRBD1 (5 bases). V was clipped by 4 bases and J by 3 bases, with 11 bases between them. The CDR3 covers 14 residues. The germline V gene has CDR1 SGHDT and CDR2 YYEEEE. The CDR3 loop is CASSLRGNNQPQHF. The DNA for the CDR3 is TGTGCCAGCAGCCTAAGGGGTAACAATCAGCCCCAGCATTTT.

The CDR3 loop is CASSEIAGASGYTF. Written as DNA, the CDR3 is TGTGCCAGCAGTGAAATTGCAGGGGCCTCCGGCTACACCTTC. The chain employs TRBV2 and TRBJ1-2; D is perhaps TRBD1 (6 bases). This CDR3 has 14 amino acids. The V gene lost 2 bases and the J gene lost 8 bases, with 15 bases spanning the gap. Germline values: CDR1 SNHLY, CDR2 FYNNEI.

The DNA for the CDR3 is TGTGCCATCAGTGAGGTCGGGAACACTGAAGCTTTCTTT. Translating gives CAISEVGNTEAFF. The rearrangement uses TRBV10-3 and TRBJ1-1; D gene unclear. The germline gives CDR1 ENHRY, CDR2 SYGVKD. CDR3 length equals 13 residues. V lost 2 bases and J lost 1, with 5 bases in between.

The chain joins TRBV5-1 to TRBJ2-3; a possible D gene is TRBD1 (6 bases). The CDR3 consists of 15 residues. The germline V and J ends were trimmed by 3 bases and 0 bases, with 11 bases remaining between them. Germline CDR1 reads SGHRS; CDR2 reads YFSETQ. CDR3 in amino acids: CASSSQGPSTDTQYF. The CDR3 DNA reads as TGCGCCAGCAGCTCGCAGGGGCCTAGCACAGATACGCAGTATTTT. Filled out from reference TRBV5-1 and TRBJ2-3, the complete variable domain reads KAGVTQTPRYLIKTRGQQVTLSCSPISGHRSVSWYQQTPGQGLQFLFEYFSETQRNKGNFPGRFSGRQFSNSRSEMNVSTLELGDSALYLCASSSQGPSTDTQYFGPGTRLTVL.

The rearrangement uses TRBV7-9 and TRBJ1-6, with D unclear. The CDR3 contains 14 residues. CDR1 is SEHNR, CDR2 FQNEAQ, per germline (reference sequence). Trimming took 1 base from V and 4 from J, leaving 5 bases between them. The CDR3 protein is CASSLEQYNSPLHF. In DNA, the CDR3 is TGTGCCAGCAGCTTAGAACAGTATAATTCACCCCTCCACTTT.

V is TRBV4-3 and J is TRBJ2-7; weak D call: TRBD2 (7 bases). This CDR3 region has 15 residues. Germline lookup yields CDR1 LGHNA and CDR2 YSLEER. V lost 0 bases to trimming and J lost 7 bases, with 16 bases between them. The CDR3 nucleotides read TGCGCCAGCAGCCAAGATCGGGGGGCGTTGTGGGAGCAGTACTTC. Protein sequence: CASSQDRGALWEQYF.

The chain couples TRBV11-2 to TRBJ2-7, with 9 bases aligning to TRBD2. Germline V gene sequence: CDR1 SGHAT, CDR2 FQNNGV. The trim removed 3 bases at V and 7 bases at J, leaving 10 bases unmatched. This CDR3 has 15 amino acids. CDR3 sequence: CASSFSPGLAAEQYF. CDR3 DNA: TGTGCCAGCAGCTTCTCCCCGGGACTAGCAGCAGAGCAGTACTTC. The variable domain in full, completed from reference TRBV11-2 and TRBJ2-7, reads EAGVAQSPRYKIIEKRQSVAFWCNPISGHATLYWYQQILGQGPKLLIQFQNNGVVDDSQLPKDRFSAERLKGVDSTLKIQPAKLEDSAVYLCASSFSPGLAAEQYFGPGTRLTVT.

This sequence joins TRBV15 and TRBJ1-4; 7 bases agree with TRBD1. CDR1 LNHNV and CDR2 YYDKDF come from the germline V gene (reference sequence). The CDR3 spans 16 residues. V lost 3 bases and J lost 8; bases outside the gene matches: 12. For the CDR3, the DNA is TGTGCCACCAGCAGCAACCCTCGATCCAGGGGGGAAAAACTGTTTTTT. It is translated as CATSSNPRSRGEKLFF.

This rearrangement joins TRBV19 to TRBJ2-5, with a possible D match to TRBD1 (5 bases). The length of the CDR3 is 14 residues. V was clipped by 4 bases and J by 5 bases, with 14 bases between them. From germline, CDR1 is LNHDA and CDR2 SQIVND (reference sequence). CDR3 DNA: TGTGCCAGTAGTAGCTCCCAGGGAAAGGAGACCCAGTACTTC. Encoded protein: CASSSSQGKETQYF.